Shown below are 30 T cell receptor beta chains from a single sample sequenced in a study of identical twins. TCRdb redid the calling of the 5' RACE reads with MiXCR, one entry per CDR3 protein. The table has about 570,000 distinct CDR3 sequences, 7.5% to 10% seen once; the top ten hold around 3.1%. This same sample was also part of a study on yellow fever vaccine responses in identical twins.

Source material: PBMCs. The receptors were gathered from a woman under 30 in good health.

Many counts were recorded for this clonotype. The V gene is TRBV27, the J gene TRBJ2-1; D remains ambiguous. The CDR3 is 17 amino acids. Germline CDR1 reads MNHEY; CDR2 reads SMNVEV (reference sequence). Trimming removed 7 bases from V and 7 bases from J, with 26 bases in between. The CDR3 DNA sequence: TGTGCCAGCACCAAGTATAAGACCTCCGGGCCTGTAAATGAGCAGTTCTTC. Its translation is CASTKYKTSGPVNEQFF.

The rearrangement links TRBV7-8 to TRBJ2-1; 11 positions match TRBD2. The V and J ends lost 3 bases and 2 bases, in that order; junction bases with no gene match: 6. The CDR3 totals 17 residues. CDR1 is SGHVS and CDR2 is FQNEAQ in the germline V gene. The CDR3 loop reads CASSFGQGLAAYNEQFF. CDR3 DNA sequence: TGTGCCAGCAGCTTTGGGCAGGGACTAGCGGCCTACAATGAGCAGTTCTTC.

This clonotype showed up many times. The rearrangement uses TRBV4-3 and TRBJ2-1; 11 positions match TRBD2. J gave up 6 bases and V 4 bases, and 5 bases lay outside the gene matches. CDR1 is LGHNA and CDR2 is YSLEER in the germline V gene. This CDR3 comprises 15 residues. CDR3 sequence reads: CASSPGLAVPNEQFF. The CDR3 coding sequence is TGCGCCAGCAGCCCGGGACTAGCGGTTCCCAATGAGCAGTTCTTC.

This clonotype was seen ten or more times. J is TRBJ1-1 and V is TRBV7-8; D not certain. Germline CDR1 reads SGHVS; CDR2 reads FQNEAQ. Trimming removed 3 bases at V and 2 bases at J, with 7 bases between. CDR3 length: 13 residues. CDR3 region: CASSFPANTEAFF. The DNA for the CDR3 is TGTGCCAGCAGCTTCCCCGCAAACACTGAAGCTTTCTTT. Filled out from reference TRBV7-8 and TRBJ1-1, the complete variable domain reads GAGVSQSPRYKVAKRGQDVALRCDPISGHVSLFWYQQALGQGPEFLTYFQNEAQLDKSGLPSDRFFAERPEGSVSTLKIQRTQQEDSAVYLCASSFPANTEAFFGQGTRLTVV.

In its sample, this clonotype was seen a few times. This chain links TRBV9 with TRBJ2-7, with a weak D call TRBD2 (6 bases). Germline V gene lookup returns CDR1 SGDLS and CDR2 YYNGEE. Trimming cost V 0 bases and J 3 bases, with 16 bases left between them. This CDR3 comprises 16 residues. The CDR3 nucleotides read TGTGCCAGCAGCGTAGGAGATAGCGGTTCTCTCTACGAGCAGTACTTC. It translates to CASSVGDSGSLYEQYF.

A note on this clonotype: A much more abundant neighbour one base away suggests this may be a read error. This is likely a read error, given that the CDR3 carries no conserved phenylalanine or tryptophan at its end. The chain employs TRBV24-1 and TRBJ2-2; the match to TRBD2 covers 8 bases. There are 15 residues in the CDR3. J was trimmed by 0 bases and V by 5 bases; bases with no gene match: 1. The V gene's germline CDR1 is KGHDR and CDR2 SFDVKD. The CDR3 nucleotides are TGTGCCACCAGTGGGGGACTAGCGAACACCGGGGAGCTGTTTTCT. Translating gives CATSGGLANTGELFS.

This clonotype was counted many times. J is TRBJ1-5 and V is TRBV7-9, with D maybe TRBD1 (5 bases). CDR3 length equals 14 residues. Trimming shortened V by 4 bases and J by 2 bases, and 9 bases separated the two germline ends. CDR1 and CDR2 (germline): SEHNR, FQNEAQ (reference sequence). The CDR3 bases are TGTGCCAGCAGCTCCGGGGCAGGCAATCAGCCCCAGCATTTT. It is translated as CASSSGAGNQPQHF.

This chain links TRBV7-2 with TRBJ2-1, with unresolved D. The length of the CDR3 is 13 residues. Germline CDR1 is SGHTA and CDR2 is FQGNSA. V was clipped by 5 bases and J by 2 bases, with 7 bases between them. The CDR3 region is CASSLLAYNEQFF. The DNA of the CDR3 is TGTGCCAGCAGCCTGTTGGCCTACAATGAGCAGTTCTTC.

This clonotype occurred a few times. The chain couples TRBV20-1 to TRBJ2-6; the D gene is possibly TRBD1 (5 bases). Looked up from germline, CDR1 is DFQATT and CDR2 is SNEGSKA (reference sequence). This CDR3 comprises 13 residues. With 4 bases removed from V and 1 base from J, the gap between germline ends came to 5 bases. The CDR3 DNA is TGCAGTGCTACAGGGTCTGGGGCCAACGTCCTGACTTTC. Protein: CSATGSGANVLTF.

This clonotype was detected many times. The V and J genes are TRBV12-3 or TRBV12-4 and TRBJ2-1; D gene ambiguous. This CDR3 spans 12 amino acids. V was shortened by 7 bases and J by 0 bases, with 4 bases between the two germline ends. CDR3 sequence: CASTHSYNEQFF. CDR3 DNA: TGTGCCAGCACTCACTCCTACAATGAGCAGTTCTTC.

This chain links TRBV6-1 with TRBJ2-7; D may be TRBD1 or TRBD2 (6 bases each). The CDR3 covers 14 residues. With 10 bases removed from V and 4 bases from J, the gap between germline ends came to 20 bases. CDR1 and CDR2 from the germline V gene are MNHNS and SASEGT. The CDR3 is CAILSRGPGYEQYF. The CDR3 nucleotides are TGTGCCATCCTTAGTCGGGGGCCCGGGTACGAGCAGTACTTC.

This clonotype was seen more than once but under ten times. The chain is built from TRBV20-1 and TRBJ2-7; D not resolved. CDR1 and CDR2 from the germline V gene are DFQATT and SNEGSKA (reference sequence). The length of the CDR3 is 13 residues. CDR3 residues: CTLLGLSSYEQYF. CDR3 in DNA: TGCACCTTGCTAGGCTTAAGCTCCTACGAGCAGTACTTC.

This clonotype was found many times. The rearrangement uses TRBV10-3 and TRBJ2-1; D gene uncertain. The CDR3 consists of 13 residues. CDR1 and CDR2 (germline): ENHRY, SYGVKD. The V and J ends lost 0 bases and 6 bases respectively, with 6 bases between them. CDR3 region: CAISESVSNEQFF. The CDR3 DNA reads TGTGCCATCAGTGAGTCTGTAAGCAATGAGCAGTTCTTC.

This clonotype was observed a few times. This chain uses TRBV6-1 with TRBJ1-2; D uncertain. CDR1 MNHNS and CDR2 SASEGT come from the germline V gene. The CDR3 contains 14 residues. V lost 2 bases to trimming and J lost 6 bases, with 13 bases between them. Here the CDR3 DNA reads TGTGCCAGCAGTGAACGGATGGGGATGGATGGCTACACCTTC. It translates to CASSERMGMDGYTF.

This clonotype occurred many times. The V call is TRBV5-1, the J call TRBJ2-5; a possible D gene is TRBD2 (5 bases). CDR3 size: 13 residues. Trimming took off 0 bases at V and 3 bases at J, with 6 bases between the two ends. Germline V gives CDR1 SGHRS, CDR2 YFSETQ. CDR3 region: CASSLAGKETQYF. Written as DNA, the CDR3 is TGCGCCAGCAGCTTGGCGGGGAAAGAGACCCAGTACTTC.

The chain recombines TRBV7-2 with TRBJ2-1; perhaps TRBD2 as D (6 bases). Trimming pared 5 bases from V and 2 bases from J, leaving 13 bases between. CDR1 SGHTA and CDR2 FQGNSA come from the germline V gene. The CDR3 spans 15 residues. CDR3 bases: TGTGCCAGCAGCCCACGACTAGAAGCCTACAATGAGCAGTTCTTC. It specifies CASSPRLEAYNEQFF.

This clonotype came up many times. The chain couples TRBV29-1 to TRBJ1-1; perhaps TRBD1 as D (5 bases). This CDR3 region has 14 residues. The germline gives CDR1 SQVTM, CDR2 ANQGSEA. V was cut by 0 bases and J by 5 bases, with 13 bases left in between. CDR3 protein: CSVEDRAGRTEAFF. The CDR3 DNA reads TGCAGCGTTGAAGATCGGGCAGGGAGGACTGAAGCTTTCTTT.

CDR3 DNA: TGTGCCAGCAGCTTATGGGCAGGCAACGAGCAGTACTTC. It translates to CASSLWAGNEQYF. The rearrangement uses TRBV7-2 and TRBJ2-7, with D unresolved. The CDR3 runs 13 residues. Looked up from germline, CDR1 is SGHTA and CDR2 is FQGNSA. With 2 bases removed from V and 5 bases from J, the gap between germline ends came to 10 bases.

This clonotype was seen a few times. This chain uses TRBV11-2 with TRBJ2-1, with TRBD2 matching over 8 bases. Germline V lookup: CDR1 SGHAT, CDR2 FQNNGV. Trimming removed 2 bases from V and 6 bases from J; junction bases left unmatched: 12. The CDR3 spans 17 residues. CDR3 sequence reads: CASSLRGEDGRVNEQFF. The DNA for the CDR3 is TGTGCCAGCAGCTTAAGGGGGGAGGACGGGAGGGTCAATGAGCAGTTCTTC.

This clonotype was recorded many times. V and J are TRBV10-3 and TRBJ2-5; 9 bases line up with TRBD1. From germline, CDR1 is ENHRY and CDR2 SYGVKD. The CDR3 spans 15 residues. Losses at the gene ends were 5 bases for V and 5 bases for J; bases not matched to a gene: 9. The CDR3 bases are TGTGCCATCAGTAAGATGGACAGGGGAGGCGAGACCCAGTACTTC. Residues: CAISKMDRGGETQYF.

In this sample, this clonotype turned up a few times. The chain employs TRBV11-2 and TRBJ2-1; D may be TRBD1 (5 bases). V was shortened by 7 bases and J by 7 bases, with 17 bases between the two germline ends. In germline, CDR1 is SGHAT, CDR2 FQNNGV. The CDR3 contains 14 residues. The CDR3 here is CASTRSWGLNEQFF. CDR3 coding DNA: TGTGCCAGCACCCGGAGCTGGGGCCTAAATGAGCAGTTCTTC.

This chain connects TRBV29-1 to TRBJ2-1; 7 nucleotides agree with TRBD2. The germline CDR1 and CDR2 sequences are SQVTM and ANQGSEA. J gave up 4 bases and V 6 bases, and 9 bases lay outside the gene matches. This CDR3 spans 14 amino acids. CDR3 DNA: TGCAGCGTAGCGACGGGGGGTCAGTACAATGAGCAGTTCTTC. This codes for CSVATGGQYNEQFF.

This clonotype was recorded at least ten times. This chain uses TRBV29-1 with TRBJ2-3; TRBD2 matches 7 bases. The V and J ends lost 3 bases and 2 bases, in that order; junction bases with no gene match: 8. CDR3 length: 15 residues. CDR1 and CDR2 from the germline V gene are SQVTM and ANQGSEA. CDR3 DNA sequence: TGCAGCGTTGACGCGGGGGAAACCTACACAGATACGCAGTATTTT. Translating it yields CSVDAGETYTDTQYF.

This clonotype was recorded many times. This chain uses TRBV12-3 or TRBV12-4 with TRBJ2-5; the D gene is possibly TRBD2 (5 bases). CDR3 length equals 17 residues. Trimming cost V 4 bases and J 2 bases, with 20 bases left between them. The CDR3 spells CASSYPFRPADQETQYF. DNA for the CDR3: TGTGCCAGCAGTTACCCCTTCCGTCCAGCGGATCAAGAGACCCAGTACTTC.

The V call is TRBV7-4, the J call TRBJ1-5; D call uncertain. This CDR3 contains 14 residues. Germline lookup yields CDR1 SGHVT and CDR2 SQSDAQ. Trimming stripped 5 bases from V and 5 bases from J, with 13 bases between. The CDR3 loop is CASSPRDGDQPQHF. Written as DNA, the CDR3 is TGTGCCAGCAGCCCCCGCGATGGGGATCAGCCCCAGCATTTT. Full variable domain (rest looked up from reference TRBV7-4 and TRBJ1-5): GAGVSQSPRYKVAKRGRDVALRCDSISGHVTLYWYRQTLGQGSEVLTYSQSDAQRDKSGRPSGRFSAERPERSVSTLKIQRTEQGDSAVYLCASSPRDGDQPQHFGDGTRLSIL.

This clonotype was seen a handful of times. The chain couples TRBV5-1 to TRBJ2-7; D is uncertain. With 4 bases removed from V and 1 base from J, the gap between germline ends came to 12 bases. The CDR3 covers 14 residues. Germline V gives CDR1 SGHRS, CDR2 YFSETQ. The CDR3 DNA is TGCGCCAGCAGCGAGAACAGTCGTTCCTACGAGCAGTACTTC. Protein: CASSENSRSYEQYF. Supplemented by reference TRBV5-1 and TRBJ2-7, the full variable domain reads KAGVTQTPRYLIKTRGQQVTLSCSPISGHRSVSWYQQTPGQGLQFLFEYFSETQRNKGNFPGRFSGRQFSNSRSEMNVSTLELGDSALYLCASSENSRSYEQYFGPGTRLTVT.

This clonotype was observed many times. V is TRBV10-2 and J is TRBJ2-1, with 12 bases identical to TRBD2. There are 18 residues in the CDR3. Germline V gene sequence: CDR1 WSHSY, CDR2 SAAADI. Trimming took 3 bases from V and 2 from J; bases not matched to a gene: 8. CDR3 in DNA: TGCGCCAGCAGTGATGACGGACTAGCGGGGTCAGCCTACAATGAGCAGTTCTTC. This gives the protein CASSDDGLAGSAYNEQFF.

This clonotype appeared a few times. V gene TRBV20-1 combines with J gene TRBJ2-7; D is perhaps TRBD1 (6 bases). Germline CDR1 is DFQATT and CDR2 is SNEGSKA (reference sequence). This CDR3 contains 14 residues. Trimming cost V 5 bases and J 3 bases, with 17 bases left between them. The CDR3, as DNA: TGCAGTGCTGACAGACAGGCAGCTTACTACGAGCAGTACTTC. This translates into CSADRQAAYYEQYF.

This clonotype occurred a few times. Here the CDR3 reads CASSHRRTGYEETQYF. The CDR3 DNA follows: TGTGCCAGCAGCCATCGCAGGACAGGGTACGAAGAGACCCAGTACTTC. V is TRBV14 and J is TRBJ2-5, with TRBD1 identical over 8 bases. After removal of 3 bases from V and 3 bases from J, the junction contained 9 bases not matched to a gene. The CDR3 extends over 16 amino acids. Germline values: CDR1 SGHDN, CDR2 FVKESK. Supplemented by reference TRBV14 and TRBJ2-5, the full variable domain reads EAGVTQFPSHSVIEKGQTVTLRCDPISGHDNLYWYRRVMGKEIKFLLHFVKESKQDESGMPNNRFLAERTGGTYSTLKVQPAELEDSGVYFCASSHRRTGYEETQYFGPGTRLLVL.

The rearrangement uses TRBV7-2 and TRBJ2-1; D may be TRBD2 (6 bases). Germline CDR1 is SGHTA and CDR2 is FQGNSA. The CDR3 spans 15 residues. Trimming pared 6 bases from V and 2 bases from J, leaving 14 bases between. The CDR3 DNA reads as TGTGCCAGCAGGCCCCTCGGCGGGGCCTACAATGAGCAGTTCTTC. Its protein product is CASRPLGGAYNEQFF.